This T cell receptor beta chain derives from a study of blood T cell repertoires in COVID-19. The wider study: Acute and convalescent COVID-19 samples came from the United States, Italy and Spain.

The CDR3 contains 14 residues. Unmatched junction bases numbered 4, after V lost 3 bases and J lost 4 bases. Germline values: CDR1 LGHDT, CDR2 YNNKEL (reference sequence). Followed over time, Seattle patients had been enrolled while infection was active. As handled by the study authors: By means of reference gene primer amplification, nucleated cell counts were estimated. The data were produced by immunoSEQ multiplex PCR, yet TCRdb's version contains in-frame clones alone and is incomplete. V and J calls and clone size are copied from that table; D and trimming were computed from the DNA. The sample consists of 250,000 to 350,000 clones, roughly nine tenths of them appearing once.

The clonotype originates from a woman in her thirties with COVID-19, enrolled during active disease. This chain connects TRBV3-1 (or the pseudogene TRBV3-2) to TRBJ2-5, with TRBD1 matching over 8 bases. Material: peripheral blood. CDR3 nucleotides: TGTGCCAGCAGCCATACAGGGGGAGTAGAGACCCAGTACTTC. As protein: CASSHTGGVETQYF.